Listed below are T cell receptor beta chains from one sample, sequenced in a study of shared clonotypes between healthy human individuals. Method: immunoSEQ multiplex PCR; TCRdb's copy keeps in-frame clones and lacks some. Among about 2.3 million clones listed, approximately 93% were seen once. The sequenced sample consisted of naive CD4+ T cells from PBMCs. The receptors were sampled from a man aged 18 to 29 in good health. Some clones in this sample may be carry-over from other donors' samples. CDR3s include the opening cysteine and the closing phenylalanine or tryptophan. The order of the fields is V gene, J gene, clone size, D gene, CDR3 protein, CDR3 DNA. A D gene is named only where the DNA matches it firmly. Clone sizes are given selectively: once, few, many, or a class where the clone is expanded.

v_call: TRBV21-1
j_call: TRBJ2-1
clone_size: .
d_call: .
cdr3_aa: CASSKGTANEQFF
cdr3_nt: TGTGCCAGCAGCAAGGGGACCGCCAATGAGCAGTTCTTC

v_call: TRBV27
j_call: TRBJ2-7
clone_size: once
d_call: TRBD2
cdr3_aa: CASSPKGGPRAEQYF
cdr3_nt: TGTGCCAGCAGCCCCAAGGGAGGGCCTCGGGCCGAGCAGTACTTC

v_call: TRBV6-1
j_call: TRBJ1-5
clone_size: .
d_call: .
cdr3_aa: CASSAGWPQAQHF
cdr3_nt: TGTGCCAGCAGTGCAGGGTGGCCTCAAGCCCAGCATTTT

v_call: TRBV5-1
j_call: TRBJ2-2
clone_size: .
d_call: TRBD1
cdr3_aa: CASSQDRGIGELFF
cdr3_nt: TGCGCCAGCAGCCAGGACAGGGGAATCGGGGAGCTGTTTTTT

v_call: TRBV6-5
j_call: TRBJ2-3
clone_size: .
d_call: .
cdr3_aa: CASRRDGVNTQYF
cdr3_nt: TGTGCCAGCAGACGCGACGGAGTCAATACGCAGTATTTT

v_call: TRBV9
j_call: TRBJ2-7
clone_size: .
d_call: .
cdr3_aa: CASSPGRASYEQYF
cdr3_nt: TGTGCCAGCAGCCCCGGCAGGGCCTCCTACGAGCAGTACTTC

v_call: TRBV2
j_call: TRBJ2-2
clone_size: .
d_call: TRBD2
cdr3_aa: CASSLTPTSYTGELFF
cdr3_nt: TGTGCCAGCAGCCTTACCCCGACTAGCTATACCGGGGAGCTGTTTTTT

v_call: TRBV7-3
j_call: TRBJ2-1
clone_size: few
d_call: .
cdr3_aa: CASSDTRGVHNEQFF
cdr3_nt: TGTGCCAGCAGCGATACGCGGGGCGTGCACAATGAGCAGTTCTTC

v_call: TRBV5-6
j_call: TRBJ1-1
clone_size: .
d_call: .
cdr3_aa: CASSGLDTEAFF
cdr3_nt: TGTGCCAGCAGCGGTCTGGACACTGAAGCTTTCTTT

v_call: TRBV18
j_call: TRBJ2-1
clone_size: .
d_call: .
cdr3_aa: CASSPSREWLNEQFF
cdr3_nt: TGTGCCAGCTCACCATCGAGGGAGTGGTTAAATGAGCAGTTCTTC

v_call: TRBV29-1
j_call: TRBJ2-1
clone_size: .
d_call: TRBD1
cdr3_aa: CSVDGNRGLDEQFF
cdr3_nt: TGCAGCGTTGATGGGAACAGGGGGCTCGATGAGCAGTTCTTC

v_call: TRBV11-2
j_call: TRBJ2-7
clone_size: .
d_call: .
cdr3_aa: CASSLQGRTQLGEQYF
cdr3_nt: TGTGCCAGCAGCTTACAAGGCCGGACTCAACTGGGCGAGCAGTACTTC

v_call: TRBV18
j_call: TRBJ2-1
clone_size: .
d_call: TRBD2
cdr3_aa: CASSPRTSGLGEQFF
cdr3_nt: TGTGCCAGCTCACCGAGGACTAGCGGGTTGGGTGAGCAGTTCTTC

v_call: TRBV6-6
j_call: TRBJ1-1
clone_size: few
d_call: .
cdr3_aa: CASSPQGKAEAFF
cdr3_nt: TGTGCCAGCAGCCCTCAGGGGAAAGCTGAAGCTTTCTTT

v_call: TRBV4-3
j_call: TRBJ2-7
clone_size: .
d_call: .
cdr3_aa: CASSQEWSAPTYEQYF
cdr3_nt: TGCGCCAGCAGCCAAGAATGGTCAGCCCCCACCTACGAGCAGTACTTC

v_call: TRBV28
j_call: TRBJ1-5
clone_size: few
d_call: TRBD1
cdr3_aa: CASSSPRTGDNQPQHF
cdr3_nt: TGTGCCAGCAGTTCACCCCGGACAGGGGACAATCAGCCCCAGCATTTT